A selection of T cell receptor beta chains follows, all from one sample in a study of blood T cell repertoires in COVID-19. This table comes from immunoSEQ multiplex PCR, and its TCRdb copy is limited to in-frame clones, with some not included. Of about 430,000 clones in the sample, approximately 90% were seen once. What was sequenced was peripheral blood. Source of these receptors: a man between 18 and 35 years old with COVID-19, enrolled during active disease. The CDR3 runs from the conserved cysteine through the conserved F or W. Each record gives: D gene, clone size, V gene, J gene, CDR3 DNA, CDR3 protein. A D gene is named only where the DNA matches it firmly. Clone sizes are given selectively: once, few, many, or a class where the clone is expanded.

d_call: .; clone_size: .; v_call: TRBV5-8; j_call: TRBJ1-2; cdr3_nt: TGTGCCAGCAGCCTTCCGGAGGGCCTCTATGGCTACACCTTC; cdr3_aa: CASSLPEGLYGYTF
d_call: TRBD1; clone_size: .; v_call: TRBV5-1; j_call: TRBJ2-3; cdr3_nt: TGCGCCAGCAGGACAGGGGCGTACACAGATACGCAGTATTTT; cdr3_aa: CASRTGAYTDTQYF
d_call: .; clone_size: .; v_call: TRBV5-1; j_call: TRBJ2-7; cdr3_nt: TGCGCCAGCAGCTTGGACCACACCCACTCCTACGAGCAGTACTTC; cdr3_aa: CASSLDHTHSYEQYF
d_call: TRBD1; clone_size: .; v_call: TRBV10-3; j_call: TRBJ1-1; cdr3_nt: TGTGCCATCAGTGGGGGACCTAATACAGGGGGCCGCACTGAAGCTTTCTTT; cdr3_aa: CAISGGPNTGGRTEAFF
d_call: TRBD1; clone_size: .; v_call: TRBV4-1; j_call: TRBJ1-1; cdr3_nt: TGCGCCAGCAGCCAAGGTTTAGGACAGGGTCCTTGGGAAGCTTTCTTT; cdr3_aa: CASSQGLGQGPWEAFF
d_call: TRBD2; clone_size: .; v_call: TRBV9; j_call: TRBJ2-1; cdr3_nt: TGTGCCAGCAGCGGGAGGACTAGCGGCTACAATGAGCAGTTCTTC; cdr3_aa: CASSGRTSGYNEQFF
d_call: .; clone_size: .; v_call: TRBV9; j_call: TRBJ1-4; cdr3_nt: TGTGCCAGCAGCTCACAGTCATCGAGGGGGAGTGAAAAACTGTTTTTT; cdr3_aa: CASSSQSSRGSEKLFF
d_call: TRBD2; clone_size: .; v_call: TRBV9; j_call: TRBJ2-2; cdr3_nt: TGTGCCAGCAGCGGACTAGCGGGAGAAACCGGGGAGCTGTTTTTT; cdr3_aa: CASSGLAGETGELFF
d_call: .; clone_size: few; v_call: TRBV2; j_call: TRBJ2-7; cdr3_nt: TGTGCCAGCAGTACCAGGAACGAGCAGTACTTC; cdr3_aa: CASSTRNEQYF
d_call: .; clone_size: once; v_call: TRBV7-9; j_call: TRBJ2-3; cdr3_nt: TGTGCCAGCAGCTCGACGACTAGCACAGATACGCAGTATTTT; cdr3_aa: CASSSTTSTDTQYF
d_call: TRBD1; clone_size: .; v_call: TRBV6-6; j_call: TRBJ1-6; cdr3_nt: TGTGCCAGCAGAGACAGGGGACGGTCACCCCTCCACTTT; cdr3_aa: CASRDRGRSPLHF
d_call: .; clone_size: .; v_call: TRBV5-1; j_call: TRBJ1-1; cdr3_nt: TGCGCCAGCGCGCAAACCCCGGGGGGTGAAGCTTTCTTT; cdr3_aa: CASAQTPGGEAFF
d_call: TRBD1; clone_size: .; v_call: TRBV5-6; j_call: TRBJ2-5; cdr3_nt: TGTGCCAGAGCTAAGGACAGGGCACAAGAGACCCAGTACTTC; cdr3_aa: CARAKDRAQETQYF
d_call: TRBD1; clone_size: .; v_call: TRBV30; j_call: TRBJ1-1; cdr3_nt: TGTGCCTGGAGCCCGACAGGGCTGAACACTGAAGCTTTCTTT; cdr3_aa: CAWSPTGLNTEAFF
d_call: .; clone_size: .; v_call: TRBV18; j_call: TRBJ2-5; cdr3_nt: TGTGCCAGCTCATCGTTCCAAGAGACCCAGTACTTC; cdr3_aa: CASSSFQETQYF
d_call: .; clone_size: .; v_call: TRBV30; j_call: TRBJ1-1; cdr3_nt: TGTGCCTGGAGTGTAGAGGGTTCGGAAGCTTTCTTT; cdr3_aa: CAWSVEGSEAFF
d_call: TRBD2; clone_size: .; v_call: TRBV19; j_call: TRBJ2-3; cdr3_nt: TGTGCCAGTAGTCTCGGGACTAGCGATGCAGATACGCAGTATTTT; cdr3_aa: CASSLGTSDADTQYF
d_call: TRBD2; clone_size: .; v_call: TRBV18; j_call: TRBJ2-3; cdr3_nt: TGTGCCAGCTCACCTCAAATAGCGGGGACTAGCACAGATACGCAGTATTTT; cdr3_aa: CASSPQIAGTSTDTQYF
d_call: TRBD2; clone_size: .; v_call: TRBV6-5; j_call: TRBJ2-5; cdr3_nt: TGTGCCAGCAGGAGGACTAGCGGGGGTGAGACCCAGTACTTC; cdr3_aa: CASRRTSGGETQYF
d_call: TRBD1; clone_size: .; v_call: TRBV19; j_call: TRBJ2-7; cdr3_nt: TGTGCCAGTAGTAGAGGACAGGGGAGCGCCTACGAGCAGTACTTC; cdr3_aa: CASSRGQGSAYEQYF
d_call: .; clone_size: once; v_call: TRBV6-2/TRBV6-3; j_call: TRBJ1-6; cdr3_nt: TGTGCCAGCAGTTATCTAGGCGGAGGATCATCACCCCTCCACTTT; cdr3_aa: CASSYLGGGSSPLHF
d_call: .; clone_size: .; v_call: TRBV4-1; j_call: TRBJ2-7; cdr3_nt: TGCGCCAGCAGCTCCCTAGTGATCCGGGACACACAGTACTTC; cdr3_aa: CASSSLVIRDTQYF
d_call: TRBD1; clone_size: .; v_call: TRBV6-4; j_call: TRBJ1-2; cdr3_nt: TGTGCCAGCAGATCGGGACAGGGAACGAGCTACACCTTC; cdr3_aa: CASRSGQGTSYTF
d_call: TRBD2; clone_size: .; v_call: TRBV6-5; j_call: TRBJ2-1; cdr3_nt: TGTGCCAGCAGTTATGACCTCAGCGGGGGTCAGAATGAGCAGTTCTTC; cdr3_aa: CASSYDLSGGQNEQFF
d_call: .; clone_size: .; v_call: TRBV2; j_call: TRBJ2-2; cdr3_nt: TGTGCCACAACGGGAGATCATACCGGGGAGCTGTTTTTT; cdr3_aa: CATTGDHTGELFF
d_call: .; clone_size: .; v_call: TRBV27; j_call: TRBJ2-1; cdr3_nt: TGTGCCAGCAGGGGATTAGCCCCCCGCGGGAATGAGCAGTTCTTC; cdr3_aa: CASRGLAPRGNEQFF
d_call: TRBD2; clone_size: .; v_call: TRBV2; j_call: TRBJ2-1; cdr3_nt: TGTGCCAGCACGCTAGCGGCTATCTACAATGAGCAGTTCTTC; cdr3_aa: CASTLAAIYNEQFF
d_call: TRBD1; clone_size: once; v_call: TRBV9; j_call: TRBJ2-2; cdr3_nt: TGTGCCAGGATCCGGGACAGGGGTGATGAAAACACCGGGGAGCTGTTTTTT; cdr3_aa: CARIRDRGDENTGELFF
d_call: TRBD1; clone_size: .; v_call: TRBV27; j_call: TRBJ1-1; cdr3_nt: TGTGCCAGCAGTCCGACAGGGGGCCGGGGTGAAGCTTTCTTT; cdr3_aa: CASSPTGGRGEAFF
d_call: .; clone_size: .; v_call: TRBV7-9; j_call: TRBJ1-4; cdr3_nt: TGTGCCAGCAGCTCCGGCACACAGGGACGGAGTGAAAAACTGTTTTTT; cdr3_aa: CASSSGTQGRSEKLFF
d_call: .; clone_size: .; v_call: TRBV11-2; j_call: TRBJ1-1; cdr3_nt: TGTGCCAGCAGCTTCGTACAGCGGGGGAACACTGAAGCTTTCTTT; cdr3_aa: CASSFVQRGNTEAFF
d_call: .; clone_size: .; v_call: TRBV12-3/TRBV12-4; j_call: TRBJ1-1; cdr3_nt: TGTGCCAGCAGGCGGACAGCCGCTGAAGCTTTCTTT; cdr3_aa: CASRRTAAEAFF
d_call: TRBD1; clone_size: .; v_call: TRBV6-1; j_call: TRBJ2-7; cdr3_nt: TGTGCCAGCAGTGAGGGGACAGGGAGAGGGTACGAGCAGTACTTC; cdr3_aa: CASSEGTGRGYEQYF
d_call: TRBD1; clone_size: once; v_call: TRBV5-4; j_call: TRBJ1-4; cdr3_nt: TGTGCCAGCAGCTGGGGACAGGGCCGTAATGAAAAACTGTTTTTT; cdr3_aa: CASSWGQGRNEKLFF
d_call: .; clone_size: .; v_call: TRBV24-1; j_call: TRBJ2-2; cdr3_nt: TGTGCCACCAGTGATTTTGCGACCGGGGAGCTGTTTTTT; cdr3_aa: CATSDFATGELFF
d_call: TRBD1; clone_size: .; v_call: TRBV19; j_call: TRBJ2-7; cdr3_nt: TGTGCCAGTAGAACCGGACAGGAAGACTCCTACGAGCAGTACTTC; cdr3_aa: CASRTGQEDSYEQYF
d_call: TRBD1; clone_size: .; v_call: TRBV18; j_call: TRBJ1-6; cdr3_nt: TGTGCCAGCTCATCTAATCAGGGGGACAATTCACCCCTCCACTTT; cdr3_aa: CASSSNQGDNSPLHF
d_call: TRBD1; clone_size: .; v_call: TRBV5-5; j_call: TRBJ1-6; cdr3_nt: TGTGCCAGCAGCTCCCGGGGACAGGTTCTCTATAATTCACCCCTCCACTTT; cdr3_aa: CASSSRGQVLYNSPLHF
d_call: .; clone_size: .; v_call: TRBV18; j_call: TRBJ1-1; cdr3_nt: TGTGCCAGCTCACCACAGGTGCTTGTAGGGGACACTGAAGCTTTCTTT; cdr3_aa: CASSPQVLVGDTEAFF
d_call: TRBD1; clone_size: .; v_call: TRBV9; j_call: TRBJ2-5; cdr3_nt: TGTGCCAGCAGCGTAATGGACAGGGAGACCCAGTACTTC; cdr3_aa: CASSVMDRETQYF
d_call: .; clone_size: .; v_call: TRBV5-1; j_call: TRBJ2-7; cdr3_nt: TGCGCCAGCAGCTCTAACTTCTACGAGCAGTACTTC; cdr3_aa: CASSSNFYEQYF
d_call: TRBD2; clone_size: .; v_call: TRBV19; j_call: TRBJ2-7; cdr3_nt: TGTGCCAGTAGTATAGAAAGCGGGAGCCCCCAGTACTTC; cdr3_aa: CASSIESGSPQYF
d_call: .; clone_size: .; v_call: TRBV19; j_call: TRBJ2-7; cdr3_nt: TGTGCCAGTAGGGAAACAGATGCCTACGAGCAGTACTTC; cdr3_aa: CASRETDAYEQYF
d_call: TRBD2; clone_size: .; v_call: TRBV28; j_call: TRBJ2-5; cdr3_nt: TGTGCCAGCAGTTTAGGGTTAGCGGGGTCCCAAGAGACCCAGTACTTC; cdr3_aa: CASSLGLAGSQETQYF
d_call: .; clone_size: .; v_call: TRBV24-1; j_call: TRBJ2-5; cdr3_nt: TGTGCCACCAGTTCAGGAGAGACCCAGTACTTC; cdr3_aa: CATSSGETQYF
d_call: TRBD1; clone_size: .; v_call: TRBV5-6; j_call: TRBJ1-3; cdr3_nt: TGTGCCAGCAGTAGACCCGGGACAGGGTATGGAAACACCATATATTTT; cdr3_aa: CASSRPGTGYGNTIYF
d_call: .; clone_size: .; v_call: TRBV2; j_call: TRBJ2-1; cdr3_nt: TGTGCCAGCAGACCCGAGCGGACTTCGGTGGGGAATGAGCAGTTCTTC; cdr3_aa: CASRPERTSVGNEQFF
d_call: .; clone_size: .; v_call: TRBV2; j_call: TRBJ1-2; cdr3_nt: TGTGCCAGCAGTGCCATCGAAGCTGGCTACACCTTC; cdr3_aa: CASSAIEAGYTF
d_call: TRBD2; clone_size: few; v_call: TRBV4-2; j_call: TRBJ2-1; cdr3_nt: TGTGCCAGCAGCCTGCTGGCGGGGGGGTACAATGAGCAGTTCTTC; cdr3_aa: CASSLLAGGYNEQFF
d_call: TRBD1; clone_size: .; v_call: TRBV2; j_call: TRBJ1-4; cdr3_nt: TGTGCCAGCAAAACCGGGACAGGGCCCGAAAAACTGTTTTTT; cdr3_aa: CASKTGTGPEKLFF
d_call: TRBD1; clone_size: .; v_call: TRBV19; j_call: TRBJ2-7; cdr3_nt: TGTGCCAGTAGTGGTGGACAGGGAAGCTCCTACGAGCAGTACTTC; cdr3_aa: CASSGGQGSSYEQYF
d_call: TRBD2; clone_size: .; v_call: TRBV5-1; j_call: TRBJ2-5; cdr3_nt: TGCGCCAGCAGCTCCGGGACCCTAGCGGGCCAAGAGACCCAGTACTTC; cdr3_aa: CASSSGTLAGQETQYF
d_call: TRBD2; clone_size: .; v_call: TRBV3-1/TRBV3-2; j_call: TRBJ2-3; cdr3_nt: TGTGCCAGCAGCAGGAGCGGGGGGGCCACAGATACGCAGTATTTT; cdr3_aa: CASSRSGGATDTQYF